This entry features one T cell receptor (beta chain) sequence. The antigen is unknown. The data belong to a study of CXCR3-negative and CXCR3-positive naive CD8 T cells. Sorts performed in triplicate captured 300,000 to 350,000 cells each from every CD8+ T cell subset. The study's findings and limits: Hydrophobicity of TRB CDR3s was greater in CXCR3-positive naive cells than in CXCR3-negative naive cells. Partial loss of CXCR3 expression followed cryopreservation; most assays used fresh PBMCs. Comparably high diversity was seen in both naive subsets, and much lower diversity in memory CD8+ cells.

UMI labels and 5' RACE were used to prepare the TRB cDNA libraries. TCRdb reprocessed the 5' RACE reads and keeps a single row for each CDR3 protein, giving no DNA. In total, the table holds around 61,000 distinct CDR3 sequences. The TCR sequence derives from a human donor in good health. Some clones in this sample may be carry-over from other donors' samples. The sample taken for sequencing was naive CXCR3+ CD8+ T cells from blood. Subset given: CD45RO-CCR7+CD27+CD95- naive CD8+ T cells expressing CXCR3 (TNR3+).

The CDR3 here is CASSDGAGPDTQYF. V gene TRBV6-2 or TRBV6-3 combines with J gene TRBJ2-3; TCRdb outputs TRBD1, but without DNA this stays unchecked. The CDR3 extends over 14 amino acids. Per germline, CDR1 MNHEY and CDR2 SVGEGT.